This TCR beta chain was observed in a study of graft-versus-host responses after intestinal transplantation. Overall study context: Those transplanted obtained multivisceral, liver-intestinal, or isolated intestinal grafts. Recipients uniformly received anti-thymocyte globulin induction, followed by tacrolimus and steroids for two to four years. Study observations and caveats: GvH clones appeared in recipient marrow, some first in ileum or blood.

V lost 3 bases and J 0 bases, leaving 6 bases between the germline ends. Germline V gene sequence: CDR1 MNHNS, CDR2 SASEGT. CDR3 length equals 14 residues. Sequencing was performed with immunoSEQ multiplex PCR; in TCRdb, only in-frame clones are kept and a portion is missing. The sample holds some 140,000 clones; more than 90% are singletons and the top ten take roughly 0.16%. About this clone itself: What it recognizes is unknown.

The sample here was unstimulated CD4+ T cells sorted from spleen or lymph node cells, taken before intestinal transplant. J is TRBJ1-3 and V is TRBV6-1; no clear D. The sequence came from a human donor who received an intestinal transplant. CDR3: CASSDPISGNTIYF. As DNA, the CDR3 is TGTGCCAGCAGTGACCCCATCTCTGGAAACACCATATATTTT.